Below, one T cell receptor (beta chain) is given with its context. The antigen it recognizes is unknown. Per-base quality was not reported, and no clone a single base away is much larger than it. TCRbeta CDR3 regions were amplified from genomic DNA by means of the immunoSEQ Assay, a bias-controlled multiplex PCR. For the original study's pipeline: The number of nucleated cells in each sample was estimated by amplification of reference gene primers within the assay. To quantify the absolute abundance of each unique TCRbeta CDR3 rearrangement, sequence reads were collapsed and filtered. For each sample, productive Simpson clonality was calculated as the square root of Simpson's diversity index over productive rearrangements. Entries here come from immuneACCESS through TCRdb and include only in-frame sequences with V and J called. Some clones fail to appear in such tables; in the studies checked, an unresolved V gene covers under half of the shortfall, and the cause of the remainder is unknown. Clone size and the V and J calls come from that table; the DNA yielded D and trimming. This sample is represented by over 150,000 clones; roughly 90% of them were singletons. The ten biggest clones cover over 7% of the sample.

The entry originates in a study of blood T cell repertoires in COVID-19 (dated by TCRdb to 2020 to 2021). About the study as a whole: Collaborator samples came from the United States, Italy and Spain and covered acute and convalescent phases of COVID-19. The prospective study material was composed of cDNA or gDNA derived from T cells, B-cell-depleted T cells, or PBMCs. Deeply sampled blood TCRbeta repertoires from subjects exposed to, actively infected with, or recovered from COVID-19 were included in the dataset. A freely available public database, intended as a resource for researchers studying the immune response to SARS-CoV-2, is where the repertoires were released. The samples were drawn from the first 160 participants of the ongoing ImmuneRACE study and from under 1,500 subjects provided by 6 global collaborators. Sample metadata almost always included a de-identified subject ID, COVID-19 status, age in years and sex. Where HLA class I and class II types were available, the types were taken from metadata supplied by the sample provider, not from assay-based typing. Broader findings and caveats from the paper: The quantity of clinical and demographic metadata differed by source and by participant and was supplied without curation.

V is pruned by 0 bases and J by 4 bases, leaving 7 bases of the junction without a gene match. CDR1 and CDR2 were assigned from the germline V gene (reference sequence) as LNHDA and SQIVND. Reading from cysteine to phenylalanine, the CDR3 counts 17 amino acids. Only the CDR3 part of the read is kept: 51 bases, read in frame from the first base. Participants in the prospective study were enrolled through a virtual design, were aged roughly 18 to 100 years, and lived in about 25 United States geographic areas. Cohort assignment in the prospective study relied on participant-reported clinical history from a screening survey and a study questionnaire. ImmuneRACE Cohort 3 recovered participants were defined by two consecutive negative NP/OP PCR tests, healthcare professional clearance, or symptom resolution. Each participant in the prospective study had whole blood, serum and a nasopharyngeal or oropharyngeal swab collected by mobile phlebotomists. Participants in the prospective study had the option to provide additional blood draws and questionnaires over a roughly 2-month period. Before DNA extraction, prospective study blood samples were shipped either frozen or at room temperature.

Material for sequencing was PBMCs or T cells enriched from blood (not recorded which). This receptor was obtained from a woman between 50 and 59 years old who had recovered from COVID-19. The chain is made from TRBV19 and TRBJ2-3, with TRBD2 matching 10 junction bases. DNA sequence: TGTGCCAGTAGTATAGAAGCTCTAGCGGGAGTATCAGATACGCAGTATTTT. This gives the protein CASSIEALAGVSDTQYF.